This TCR beta chain was sequenced in a study of cytomegalovirus exposure and HLA in healthy donors. Study conclusions and caveats: A further, later analysis showed that HLA-associated TCR beta chains (compared with equally common others) were more clonally expanded. According to an earlier analysis, most TCR beta V segments yielded productive rearrangements about 90% or about 30% of the time.

V lost 2 bases to trimming and J lost 15 bases, with 5 bases between them. Germline loops: CDR1 SQVTM, CDR2 ANQGSEA. The CDR3 sequence is 8 residues long. A note on this clone: Its antigen is unidentified.

60 Vbeta and 13 Jbeta primers were used in PCR. Sequencing used immunoSEQ multiplex PCR; TCRdb keeps in-frame clones, though not all of them. The data show more than 80,000 clones, with 64% seen just once and more than 2.5% held by the top ten. Each donor was nominally healthy when sampled (though unrecorded immune exposures were likely). The chain carries TRBV29-1 and TRBJ2-1; D gene ambiguous. Sequenced: PBMCs. The sequence derives from a man in his sixties in good health and CMV-seronegative. The CDR3 DNA reads TGCAGCGTTGAAACTTCGTTCTTC. It is translated as CSVETSFF.